The rows below give T cell receptor beta chains drawn from one sample of a study of cytomegalovirus exposure and HLA in healthy donors. Measured with immunoSEQ multiplex PCR; TCRdb has only the in-frame clones, and not every one. The sample totals approximately 45,000 clones. Sequenced: PBMCs. The receptors originated from a male donor in good health and CMV-seronegative. The CDR3 runs from the conserved cysteine through the conserved F or W. D genes are given only for firm matches.

CDR3aa: CASSQAAALNTEAFF
CDR3nt: TGTGCCAGCAGCCAAGCGGCGGCTTTGAACACTGAAGCTTTCTTT
v_gene: TRBV14
j_gene: TRBJ1-1
d_gene: .

CDR3aa: CASGQGNYEQYF
CDR3nt: TGTGCCAGCGGGCAGGGGAACTACGAGCAGTACTTC
v_gene: TRBV18
j_gene: TRBJ2-7
d_gene: .

CDR3aa: CASSLEGKNTEAFF
CDR3nt: TGTGCCAGCAGTTTGGAGGGGAAGAACACTGAAGCTTTCTTT
v_gene: TRBV27
j_gene: TRBJ1-1
d_gene: .

CDR3aa: CASSSLYQETQYF
CDR3nt: TGTGCCAGCAGCTCCCTGTACCAAGAGACCCAGTACTTC
v_gene: TRBV7-9
j_gene: TRBJ2-5
d_gene: .

CDR3aa: CASSLDPGGYEQYF
CDR3nt: TGTGCCAGCAGCTTAGACCCCGGAGGCTACGAGCAGTACTTC
v_gene: TRBV11-2
j_gene: TRBJ2-7
d_gene: .

CDR3aa: CASSYRSSSSGNTIYF
CDR3nt: TGTGCCAGCAGTTACAGGTCGTCTAGCTCTGGAAACACCATATATTTT
v_gene: TRBV6-5
j_gene: TRBJ1-3
d_gene: .

CDR3aa: CAWSGVSGNTGELFF
CDR3nt: TGTGCCTGGAGTGGGGTTAGCGGAAACACCGGGGAGCTGTTTTTT
v_gene: TRBV30
j_gene: TRBJ2-2
d_gene: .

CDR3aa: CASSQDILTPYEQYF
CDR3nt: TGTGCCAGCAGCCAAGATATCCTCACTCCCTACGAGCAGTACTTC
v_gene: TRBV14
j_gene: TRBJ2-7
d_gene: .

CDR3aa: CASSFGLAGYYEQYF
CDR3nt: TGCGCCAGCAGCTTTGGGCTAGCGGGGTATTACGAGCAGTACTTC
v_gene: TRBV5-1
j_gene: TRBJ2-7
d_gene: TRBD2

CDR3aa: CAWAPPGRGDSPLHF
CDR3nt: TGTGCCTGGGCACCCCCGGGCAGGGGTGATTCACCCCTCCACTTT
v_gene: TRBV30
j_gene: TRBJ1-6
d_gene: .

CDR3aa: CASSPPQGWVTEAFF
CDR3nt: TGTGCCAGCAGCCCCCCCCAGGGATGGGTCACTGAAGCTTTCTTT
v_gene: TRBV9
j_gene: TRBJ1-1
d_gene: .